This T cell receptor (beta chain) derives from a study of T cell responses to AZD1222 COVID-19 vaccine. The CDR3 has 16 amino acids. CDR1 is MNHNY and CDR2 is SVGAGI in the germline V gene (reference sequence). With 0 bases clipped from V and 1 base from J, the junction kept 5 bases outside the gene matches. Study-level results: All repertoire sampling was performed exclusively after the peak T cell response. Among vaccine-associated CD4 TCRs, coverage spanned spike, with dominance at 160-218 and 743-854. Clonal diversity was possibly underestimated; the donors were predominantly white British and more often female. Targets within unmutated variant regions were reportedly found for nearly half of spike-specific TCRs.

This clone was detected a few times. The antigen remains undetermined. The assay was immunoSEQ multiplex PCR, and TCRdb's table has in-frame clones only and misses some. This table has about 85,000 clones, approximately 83% appearing once. The input for sequencing was peripheral blood, taken on day 0 of AZD1222 vaccination. The genes are TRBV6-6 and TRBJ1-2; TRBD1 aligns across 7 bases. The sequence was obtained from an adult in good health. CDR3 region: CASSYSRGRGNYGYTF. In nucleotides, the CDR3 is TGTGCCAGCAGTTACTCGAGGGGGCGAGGTAACTATGGCTACACCTTC.